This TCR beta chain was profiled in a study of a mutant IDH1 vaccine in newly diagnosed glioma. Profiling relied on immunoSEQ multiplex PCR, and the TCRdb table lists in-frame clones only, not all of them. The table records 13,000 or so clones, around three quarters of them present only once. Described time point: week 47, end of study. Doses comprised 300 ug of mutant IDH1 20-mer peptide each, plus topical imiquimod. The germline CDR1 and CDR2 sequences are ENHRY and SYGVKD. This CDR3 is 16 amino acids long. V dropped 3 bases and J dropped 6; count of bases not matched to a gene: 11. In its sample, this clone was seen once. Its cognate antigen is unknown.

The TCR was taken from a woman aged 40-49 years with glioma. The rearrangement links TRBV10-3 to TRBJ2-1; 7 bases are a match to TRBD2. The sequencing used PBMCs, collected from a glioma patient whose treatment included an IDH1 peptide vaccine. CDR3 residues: CAISEGRSGDLNEQFF. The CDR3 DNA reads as TGTGCCATCAGTGAAGGCCGGAGCGGGGACCTCAATGAGCAGTTCTTC.